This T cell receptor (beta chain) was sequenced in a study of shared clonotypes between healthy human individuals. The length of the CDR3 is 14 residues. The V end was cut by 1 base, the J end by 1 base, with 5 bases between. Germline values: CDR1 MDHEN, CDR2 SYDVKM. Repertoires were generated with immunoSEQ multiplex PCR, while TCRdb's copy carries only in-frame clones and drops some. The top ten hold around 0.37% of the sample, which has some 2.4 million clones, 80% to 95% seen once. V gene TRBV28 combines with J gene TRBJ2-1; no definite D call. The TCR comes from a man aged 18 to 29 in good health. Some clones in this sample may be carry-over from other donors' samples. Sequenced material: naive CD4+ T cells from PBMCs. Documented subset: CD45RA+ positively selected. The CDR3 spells CASSLSESYNEQFF. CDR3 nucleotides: TGTGCCAGCAGTTTATCCGAATCCTACAATGAGCAGTTCTTC.